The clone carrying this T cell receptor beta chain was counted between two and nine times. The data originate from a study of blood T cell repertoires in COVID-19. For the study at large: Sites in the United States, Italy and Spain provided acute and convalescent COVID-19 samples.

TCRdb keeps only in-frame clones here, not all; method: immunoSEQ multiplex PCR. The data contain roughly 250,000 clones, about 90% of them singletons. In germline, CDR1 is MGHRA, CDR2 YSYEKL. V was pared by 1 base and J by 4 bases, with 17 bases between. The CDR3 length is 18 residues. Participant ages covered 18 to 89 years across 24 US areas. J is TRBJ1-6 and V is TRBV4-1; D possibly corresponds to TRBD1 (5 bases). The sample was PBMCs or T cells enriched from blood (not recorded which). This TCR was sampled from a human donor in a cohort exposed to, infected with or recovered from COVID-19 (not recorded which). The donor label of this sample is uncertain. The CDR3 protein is CASSQVQKANRYNSPLHF. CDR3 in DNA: TGCGCCAGCAGCCAAGTTCAGAAGGCGAACAGGTATAATTCACCCCTCCACTTT.